What follows are 25 T cell receptor beta chains derived from one specimen sequenced in a study of blood T cell repertoires in COVID-19. Sequencing was performed with immunoSEQ multiplex PCR; in TCRdb, only in-frame clones are kept and a portion is missing. This sample has fewer than 110,000 clones, with roughly 84% found just once. Sequenced material: peripheral blood. Receptors were obtained from a human donor in a cohort sampled during active COVID-19.

The genes are TRBV24-1 and TRBJ2-1, with 7 bases identical to TRBD2. The CDR3 length is 14 residues. V lost 6 bases, J lost 5 bases, and 6 bases stayed unmatched. Germline V gene data show CDR1 as KGHDR and CDR2 as SFDVKD. Here the CDR3 reads CATSYPSGNNEQFF. The CDR3 DNA reads as TGTGCCACCAGTTACCCTAGCGGCAACAATGAGCAGTTCTTC.

The rearrangement links TRBV5-1 to TRBJ1-4; TRBD1 agrees at 9 bases. Trimming at V came to 3 bases and at J to 5 bases, leaving 2 bases not matched to a gene. The CDR3 runs to 14 residues. Germline-derived CDR1 and CDR2 are SGHRS and YFSETQ. CDR3 nucleotides: TGCGCCAGCAGCTACGGGACAGGGAATGAAAAACTGTTTTTT. Amino acid sequence: CASSYGTGNEKLFF.

The table lists this clone with many counts. CDR3 sequence reads: CASSQGLGLNSPLHF. The CDR3 nucleotides are TGTGCCAGCAGCCAGGGGTTGGGGCTTAATTCACCCCTCCACTTT. The V call is TRBV27, the J call TRBJ1-6; weak D call: TRBD1 (6 bases). CDR3 length: 15 residues. Germline CDR1 reads MNHEY; CDR2 reads SMNVEV (reference sequence). V was trimmed by 6 bases and J by 6 bases, leaving 15 bases between them.

This sequence joins TRBV7-2 and TRBJ2-2; D perhaps matches TRBD1 (5 bases). The CDR3 spans 14 residues. Germline CDR1 reads SGHTA; CDR2 reads FQGNSA. Trimming cost V 1 base and J 4 bases, with 7 bases left between them. The CDR3 reads CASSLDQGTGELFF. The DNA for the CDR3 is TGTGCCAGCAGCTTAGATCAGGGCACCGGGGAGCTGTTTTTT.

CDR3 in amino acids: CASSLAPAGSRGEETQYF. The DNA of the CDR3 is TGCGCCAGCAGCTTGGCCCCCGCGGGATCAAGGGGTGAAGAGACCCAGTACTTC. The chain employs TRBV5-1 and TRBJ2-5, with D perhaps matching TRBD2 (6 bases). Trimming shortened V by 0 bases and J by 3 bases, and 21 bases separated the two germline ends. This CDR3 is built from 18 residues. Germline CDR1 reads SGHRS; CDR2 reads YFSETQ.

The chain carries TRBV7-9 and TRBJ2-2; D is possibly TRBD1 (6 bases). There are 13 residues in the CDR3. Looked up from germline, CDR1 is SEHNR and CDR2 is FQNEAQ (reference sequence). V shed 4 bases and J shed 5 bases, with 8 bases lying between them. CDR3 bases: TGTGCCAGCAGCTCGCAGGGGACCGGGGAGCTGTTTTTT. Residues: CASSSQGTGELFF.

The chain is built from TRBV19 and TRBJ2-3; 7 bases are a match to TRBD2. V shed 5 bases, J shed 2 bases, and the junction held 10 bases outside the gene matches. Germline V gene data show CDR1 as LNHDA and CDR2 as SQIVND (reference sequence). CDR3 size: 16 residues. CDR3 coding DNA: TGTGCCAGTAGTTCGGGACTATCAACCTTCACAGATACGCAGTATTTT. Its translation is CASSSGLSTFTDTQYF.

The chain carries TRBV24-1 and TRBJ1-5, with unresolved D. V was clipped by 3 bases and J by 1 base, with 6 bases between them. The CDR3 loop spans 14 amino acids. Germline CDR1 is KGHDR and CDR2 is SFDVKD. In DNA form, the CDR3 reads TGTGCCACCAGTGATGGACTGAGCAATCAGCCCCAGCATTTT. Its protein product is CATSDGLSNQPQHF.

The chain carries TRBV3-1 (or the pseudogene TRBV3-2) and TRBJ1-1; TRBD1 is a possible D gene (5 bases). CDR3 length: 16 residues. V shed 8 bases and J shed 0 bases, with 19 bases lying between them. Germline V gene sequence: CDR1 LGHDT, CDR2 YNNKEL (reference sequence). The CDR3 loop reads CASAPVGNRMNTEAFF. The CDR3 bases are TGTGCCAGCGCTCCCGTTGGAAACAGGATGAACACTGAAGCTTTCTTT.

This clone was observed a single time. V gene TRBV28 combines with J gene TRBJ2-6; the D gene is possibly TRBD2 (5 bases). CDR1 is MDHEN, CDR2 SYDVKM, per germline. The length of the CDR3 is 18 residues. The V end was cut by 6 bases, the J end by 3 bases, with 21 bases between. The CDR3 region is CASRGRTSTGIGANVLTF. CDR3 sequence (DNA): TGTGCCAGCAGAGGCCGGACCTCCACGGGGATTGGGGCCAACGTCCTGACTTTC. The full variable domain, in which reference TRBV28 and TRBJ2-6 provide the parts outside the CDR3, is DVKVTQSSRYLVKRTGEKVFLECVQDMDHENMFWYRQDPGLGLRLIYFSYDVKMKEKGDIPEGYSVSREKKERFSLILESASTNQTSMYLCASRGRTSTGIGANVLTFGAGSRLTVL.

This chain joins TRBV6-2 or TRBV6-3 and TRBJ2-7, with D hard to call. Per the germline V gene, CDR1 is MNHEY and CDR2 is SVGEGT. Trimming stripped 5 bases from V and 0 bases from J, with 8 bases between. The CDR3 length is 13 residues. CDR3 sequence reads: CASSLPSSYEQYV. The CDR3 DNA sequence: TGTGCCAGCAGTCTCCCCAGCTCCTACGAGCAGTACGTC.

CDR3 in DNA: TGCAGCGTGGTAGCGGGACGACCTTCGGATACGCAGTATTTT. This encodes CSVVAGRPSDTQYF. This chain joins TRBV29-1 and TRBJ2-3; 8 bases are shared with TRBD2. V lost 6 bases, J lost 6 bases, and 11 bases stayed unmatched. CDR3 length equals 14 residues. CDR1 and CDR2 from the germline V gene are SQVTM and ANQGSEA.

This clone was seen just once. This sequence joins TRBV5-4 and TRBJ2-3; 9 bases are shared with TRBD2. There are 14 residues in the CDR3. CDR1 and CDR2 (germline): SGHNT, YYREEE (reference sequence). Losses at the gene ends were 0 bases for V and 8 bases for J; bases not matched to a gene: 4. CDR3 nucleotides: TGTGCCAGCAGCTTGGAGACTAGCGGTATTACGCAGTATTTT. Protein sequence: CASSLETSGITQYF.

The rearrangement joins TRBV3-1 (or the pseudogene TRBV3-2) to TRBJ1-1; 9 bases are a match to TRBD1. Unmatched junction bases numbered 2, after V lost 2 bases and J lost 4 bases. The CDR3 covers 14 residues. Germline CDR1 LGHDT, CDR2 YNNKEL (reference sequence). CDR3 loop: CASSQSTGGTEAFF. The CDR3 DNA reads TGTGCCAGCAGCCAATCGACAGGGGGCACTGAAGCTTTCTTT.

V and J are TRBV6-5 and TRBJ2-7; TRBD1 matches 7 bases. The germline V gene has CDR1 MNHEY and CDR2 SVGAGI. V was pared by 11 bases and J by 4 bases, with 11 bases of the junction left unmatched. The CDR3 spans 13 residues. CDR3 sequence (DNA): TGTGCCGGGCGGACAGGCGACCGTTACGAGCAGTACTTC. Amino acids: CAGRTGDRYEQYF.

The chain links TRBV13 to TRBJ2-7, with D possibly being TRBD2 (5 bases). The germline gives CDR1 PRHDT, CDR2 FYEKMQ (reference sequence). V was shortened by 5 bases and J by 2 bases, with 13 bases between the two germline ends. The CDR3 totals 14 residues. CDR3 loop: CASSGYRDTYEQYF. CDR3 sequence (DNA): TGTGCCAGCAGCGGGTATCGGGATACCTACGAGCAGTACTTC. Full variable domain (outside the CDR3, taken from reference TRBV13 and TRBJ2-7): AAGVIQSPRHLIKEKRETATLKCYPIPRHDTVYWYQQGPGQDPQFLISFYEKMQSDKGSIPDRFSAQQFSDYHSELNMSSLELGDSALYFCASSGYRDTYEQYFGPGTRLTVT.

The chain joins TRBV3-1 (or the pseudogene TRBV3-2) to TRBJ2-3; D is perhaps TRBD1 (5 bases). Germline CDR1 is LGHDT and CDR2 is YNNKEL (reference sequence). Trimming left V 1 base short and J 4 bases short, with 12 bases between. The CDR3 is 15 amino acids. The CDR3 bases are TGTGCCAGCAGCCAAGGGCAGGGCGCGGCAGATACGCAGTATTTT. This codes for CASSQGQGAADTQYF.

This clone was counted once. The CDR3 sequence: CASSWGTDHTDTQYF. The CDR3 region has the DNA TGCGCCAGCAGCTGGGGGACAGATCACACAGATACGCAGTATTTT. This chain links TRBV5-1 with TRBJ2-3, with 7 bases aligning to TRBD1. In germline, CDR1 is SGHRS, CDR2 YFSETQ. This CDR3 comprises 15 residues. V trimming: 3 bases; J trimming: 2 bases; junction bases outside the gene matches: 6.

This chain links TRBV2 with TRBJ2-1, with a possible D match to TRBD2 (5 bases). Between the trimmed V and J ends, which lost 5 bases and 0 bases, there was a span of 11 bases. This CDR3 is built from 15 residues. Germline V lookup: CDR1 SNHLY, CDR2 FYNNEI. DNA of the CDR3: TGTGCCAGCAGTCCGTCCGGGATCTCCTACAATGAGCAGTTCTTC. Its protein is CASSPSGISYNEQFF.

The J gene is TRBJ1-1, the V gene TRBV6-5; D is uncertain. CDR3 size: 15 residues. Per the germline V gene, CDR1 is MNHEY and CDR2 is SVGAGI. Trimming shortened V by 0 bases and J by 1 base, and 9 bases separated the two germline ends. Written as DNA, the CDR3 is TGTGCCAGCAGTTACTCCCCTATTGGGAACACTGAAGCTTTCTTT. Amino acids: CASSYSPIGNTEAFF.

V and J are TRBV7-9 and TRBJ2-7; D might be TRBD2 (6 bases). The V end was cut by 5 bases, the J end by 7 bases, with 15 bases between. This CDR3 contains 13 residues. Looked up from germline, CDR1 is SEHNR and CDR2 is FQNEAQ (reference sequence). This CDR3 is CASSPKRSGEQYF. Written as DNA, the CDR3 is TGTGCCAGCAGCCCAAAAAGAAGCGGGGAGCAGTACTTC.

The chain links TRBV6-5 to TRBJ2-6; 8 bases match TRBD1. In germline, CDR1 is MNHEY, CDR2 SVGAGI. The ends lost 7 bases at V and 2 bases at J; junction bases unmatched: 4. The length of the CDR3 is 15 residues. In nucleotides, the CDR3 is TGTGCCAGCATCTCAGGGGGCGCTGGGGCCAACGTCCTGACTTTC. This gives the protein CASISGGAGANVLTF.

The chain joins TRBV18 to TRBJ1-1, with 10 nucleotides matching TRBD1. CDR3 size: 14 residues. Germline CDR1 is KGHSH and CDR2 is LQKENI. Trimming took 6 bases from V and 4 from J; bases not matched to a gene: 5. CDR3 DNA sequence: TGTGCCAGCTCGGGACAGGGGTTGGGCACTGAAGCTTTCTTT. It translates to CASSGQGLGTEAFF.

The gene calls are TRBV30 and TRBJ1-1; D may be TRBD1 (6 bases). The V and J ends lost 5 bases and 5 bases respectively, with 18 bases between them. The CDR3 has 14 residues. Germline assignment: CDR1 GTSNPN and CDR2 SVGIG (reference sequence). For the CDR3, the DNA is TGTGCCTGGGATCATGGGAAGGGGGGGACTGAAGCTTTCTTT. This sequence encodes CAWDHGKGGTEAFF.

The rearrangement uses TRBV28 and TRBJ1-1; 11 bases fit TRBD1. CDR3 length: 15 amino acids. The germline V gene encodes CDR1 MDHEN and CDR2 SYDVKM. V trimming: 4 bases; J trimming: 4 bases; junction bases outside the gene matches: 5. CDR3 protein: CASSSAGTGGTEAFF. The CDR3 coding sequence is TGTGCCAGCAGTTCCGCCGGGACAGGGGGCACTGAAGCTTTCTTT.